This T cell receptor beta chain was recorded in a study of T cell changes during pregnancy in multiple sclerosis. In germline, CDR1 is LNHDA, CDR2 SQIVND (reference sequence). The CDR3 is 12 amino acids. Trimming pared 5 bases from V and 6 bases from J, leaving 7 bases between. TCRdb keeps only in-frame clones here, not all; method: immunoSEQ multiplex PCR. The table records about 93,000 clones, approximately 92% of them present only once. The sequence was collected from a female donor with multiple sclerosis, enrolled in a pregnancy study. The chain is built from TRBV19 and TRBJ2-2; D is uncertain. The material was peripheral blood, obtained after pregnancy. CDR3 loop: CASSFLAGELFF. Here the CDR3 DNA reads TGTGCCAGTAGTTTCTTAGCCGGGGAGCTGTTTTTT. Full variable domain (rest looked up from reference TRBV19 and TRBJ2-2): DGGITQSPKYLFRKEGQNVTLSCEQNLNHDAMYWYRQDPGQGLRLIYYSQIVNDFQKGDIAEGYSVSREKKESFPLTVTSAQKNPTAFYLCASSFLAGELFFGEGSRLTVL.